There are many counts of the clone carrying this T cell receptor beta chain. The data stem from a study of T cells in Graves' hyperthyroidism and ophthalmopathy. Trimming left V 2 bases short and J 7 bases short, with 9 bases between. Germline values: CDR1 ENHRY, CDR2 SYGVKD. This CDR3 has 13 residues. From RNA transcripts, TCR beta CDR3 regions were amplified. With the HTBI primer set, the TCR CDR3 went through a first round of RT-PCR. MiXCR, run by TCRdb on the multiplex PCR reads, gives a single entry per CDR3 protein. The table shows about 300,000 distinct CDR3 sequences, with 25% occurring only once. Those with hyperthyroidism were 18 to 65 years old, newly diagnosed, and ill for under 2 months. Diagnoses were made from clinical symptoms, serum measures (thyroxine and TRAb), thyroid ultrasound and orbital computed tomography.

This chain connects TRBV10-3 to TRBJ1-5; the D gene is possibly TRBD1 (5 bases). The TCR comes from a man aged 35 to 55 with Graves' hyperthyroidism that later progressed to Graves' ophthalmopathy. The sample taken for sequencing was blood. CDR3: CAISEQGNQPQHF. CDR3 coding DNA: TGTGCCATCAGTGAGCAGGGTAACCAGCCCCAGCATTTT.